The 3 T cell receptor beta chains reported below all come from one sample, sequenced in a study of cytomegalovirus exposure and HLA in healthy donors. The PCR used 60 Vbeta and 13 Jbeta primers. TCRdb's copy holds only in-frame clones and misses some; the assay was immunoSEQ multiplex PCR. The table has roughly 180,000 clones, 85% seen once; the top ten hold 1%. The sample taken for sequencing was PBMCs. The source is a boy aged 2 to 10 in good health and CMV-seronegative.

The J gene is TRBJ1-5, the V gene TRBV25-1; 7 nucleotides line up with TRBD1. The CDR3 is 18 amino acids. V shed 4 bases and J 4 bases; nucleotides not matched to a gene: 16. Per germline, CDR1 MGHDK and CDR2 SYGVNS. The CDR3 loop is CASSGYPWTGGINQPQHF. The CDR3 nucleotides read TGTGCCAGCAGTGGATACCCCTGGACAGGAGGGATTAATCAGCCCCAGCATTTT.

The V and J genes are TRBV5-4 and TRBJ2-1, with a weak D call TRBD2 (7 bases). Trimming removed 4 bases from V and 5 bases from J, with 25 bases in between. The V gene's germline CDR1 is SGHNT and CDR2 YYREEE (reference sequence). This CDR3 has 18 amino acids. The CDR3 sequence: CASSPGGGGLSRNNEQFF. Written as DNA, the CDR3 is TGTGCCAGCAGCCCTGGGGGCGGGGGCCTCTCAAGGAACAATGAGCAGTTCTTC.

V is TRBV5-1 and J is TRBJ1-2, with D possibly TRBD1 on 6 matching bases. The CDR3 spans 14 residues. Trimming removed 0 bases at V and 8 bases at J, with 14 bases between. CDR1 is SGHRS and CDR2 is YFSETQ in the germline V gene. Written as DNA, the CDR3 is TGCGCCAGCAGCTTGGACCGCGGGGGCTGGGGCTACACCTTC. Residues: CASSLDRGGWGYTF.